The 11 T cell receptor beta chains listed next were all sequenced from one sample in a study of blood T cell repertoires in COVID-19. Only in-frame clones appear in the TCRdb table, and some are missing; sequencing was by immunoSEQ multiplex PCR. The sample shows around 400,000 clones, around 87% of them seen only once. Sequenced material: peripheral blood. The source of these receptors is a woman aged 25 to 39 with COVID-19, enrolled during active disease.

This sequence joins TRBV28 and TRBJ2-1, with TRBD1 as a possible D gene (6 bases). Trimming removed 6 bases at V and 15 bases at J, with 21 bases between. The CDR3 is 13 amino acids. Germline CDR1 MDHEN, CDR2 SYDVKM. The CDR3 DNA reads TGTGCCAGCAGCCGACTGGACAGCCAGACGGCGTTCTTC. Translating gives CASSRLDSQTAFF.

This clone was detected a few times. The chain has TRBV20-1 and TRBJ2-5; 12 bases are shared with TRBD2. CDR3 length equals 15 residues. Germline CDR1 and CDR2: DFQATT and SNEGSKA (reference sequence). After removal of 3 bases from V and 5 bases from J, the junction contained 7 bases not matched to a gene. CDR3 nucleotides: TGCAGTGCTAGTCGTCCTAGCGGGAGGGAGGAGACCCAGTACTTC. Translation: CSASRPSGREETQYF.

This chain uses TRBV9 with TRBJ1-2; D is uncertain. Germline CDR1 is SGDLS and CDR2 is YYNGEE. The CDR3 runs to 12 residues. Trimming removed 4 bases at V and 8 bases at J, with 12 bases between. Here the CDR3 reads CASSSSPRGYTF. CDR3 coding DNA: TGTGCCAGCAGCTCCAGCCCGAGGGGCTACACCTTC.

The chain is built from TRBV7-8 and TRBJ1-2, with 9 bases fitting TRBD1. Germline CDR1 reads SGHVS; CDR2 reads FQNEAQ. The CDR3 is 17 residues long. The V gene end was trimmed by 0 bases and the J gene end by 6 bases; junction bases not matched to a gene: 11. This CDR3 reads CASSLALGTGNRDGYTF. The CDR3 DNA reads TGTGCCAGCAGCTTAGCGCTCGGGACAGGGAATCGGGATGGCTACACCTTC.

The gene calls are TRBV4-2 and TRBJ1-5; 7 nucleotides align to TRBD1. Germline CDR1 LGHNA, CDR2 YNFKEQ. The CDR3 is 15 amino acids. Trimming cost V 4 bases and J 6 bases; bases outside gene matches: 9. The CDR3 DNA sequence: TGTGCCAGCAGCCCCTCCCAGGACAGGTTTCAGCCCCAGCATTTT. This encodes CASSPSQDRFQPQHF.

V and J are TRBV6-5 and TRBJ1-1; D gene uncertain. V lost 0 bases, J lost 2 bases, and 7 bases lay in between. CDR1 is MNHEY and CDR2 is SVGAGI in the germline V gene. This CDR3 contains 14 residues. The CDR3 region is CASSYSASNTEAFF. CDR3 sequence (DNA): TGTGCCAGCAGTTACTCGGCCAGTAACACTGAAGCTTTCTTT.

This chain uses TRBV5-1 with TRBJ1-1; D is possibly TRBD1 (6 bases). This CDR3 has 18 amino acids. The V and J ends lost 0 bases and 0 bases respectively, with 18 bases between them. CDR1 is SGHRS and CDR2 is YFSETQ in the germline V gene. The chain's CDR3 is CASSLALGRGPMNTEAFF. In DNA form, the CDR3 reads TGCGCCAGCAGCTTGGCTCTGGGCAGGGGCCCGATGAACACTGAAGCTTTCTTT.

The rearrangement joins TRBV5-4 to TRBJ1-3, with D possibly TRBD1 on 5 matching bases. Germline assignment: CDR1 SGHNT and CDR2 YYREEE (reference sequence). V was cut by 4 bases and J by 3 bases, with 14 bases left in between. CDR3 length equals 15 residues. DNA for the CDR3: TGTGCCAGCAGCCCGGGGGGGTCGGTTGGAAACACCATATATTTT. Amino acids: CASSPGGSVGNTIYF.

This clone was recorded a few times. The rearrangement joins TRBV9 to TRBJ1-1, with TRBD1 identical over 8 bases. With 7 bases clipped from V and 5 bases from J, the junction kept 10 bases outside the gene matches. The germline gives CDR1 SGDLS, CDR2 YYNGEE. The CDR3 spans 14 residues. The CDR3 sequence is CASRTGGPGTEAFF. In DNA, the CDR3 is TGTGCCAGCCGCACAGGGGGGCCAGGGACTGAAGCTTTCTTT.

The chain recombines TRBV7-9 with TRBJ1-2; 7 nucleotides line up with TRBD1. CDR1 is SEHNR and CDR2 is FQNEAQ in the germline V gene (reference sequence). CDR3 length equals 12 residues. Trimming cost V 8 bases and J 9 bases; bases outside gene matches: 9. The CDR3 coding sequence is TGTGCCAGCTTGCGGACAGGCGGTAGCTACACCTTC. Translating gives CASLRTGGSYTF.

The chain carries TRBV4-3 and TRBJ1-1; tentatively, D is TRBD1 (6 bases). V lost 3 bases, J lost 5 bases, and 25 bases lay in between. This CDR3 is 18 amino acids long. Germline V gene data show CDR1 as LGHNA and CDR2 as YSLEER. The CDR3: CASSQAVIPGAGDTEAFF. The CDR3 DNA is TGCGCCAGCAGCCAGGCCGTAATTCCAGGGGCGGGGGATACTGAAGCTTTCTTT.